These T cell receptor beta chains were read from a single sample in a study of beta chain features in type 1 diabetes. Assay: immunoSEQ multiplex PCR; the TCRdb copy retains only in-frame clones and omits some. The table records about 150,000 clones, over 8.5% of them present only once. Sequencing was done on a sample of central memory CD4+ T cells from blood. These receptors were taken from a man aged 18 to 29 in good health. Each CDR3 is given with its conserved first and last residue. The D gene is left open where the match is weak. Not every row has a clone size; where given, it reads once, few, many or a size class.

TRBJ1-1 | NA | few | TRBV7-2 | CASSPLRVEAFF | TGTGCCAGCAGCCCTCTGCGGGTTGAAGCTTTCTTT
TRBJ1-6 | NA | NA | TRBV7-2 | CASSLDLRSPLHF | TGTGCCAGCAGCTTAGATCTACGGTCACCCCTCCACTTT
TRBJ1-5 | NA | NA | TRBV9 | CASSVDWDQPQHF | TGTGCCAGCAGCGTAGATTGGGATCAGCCCCAGCATTTT
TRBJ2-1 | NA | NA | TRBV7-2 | CASSSSPGSRREQFF | TGTGCCAGCAGCTCAAGTCCGGGATCACGGCGTGAGCAGTTCTTC
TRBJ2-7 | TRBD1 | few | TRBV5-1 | CASSSGQGYEQYF | TGCGCCAGCAGCTCGGGACAGGGCTACGAGCAGTACTTC
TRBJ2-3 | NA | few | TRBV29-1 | CSVEVGQSTDTQYF | TGCAGCGTTGAAGTTGGCCAGAGCACAGATACGCAGTATTTT
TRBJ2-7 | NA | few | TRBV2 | CASSERSEQYF | TGTGCCAGCAGTGAGCGATCCGAGCAGTACTTC
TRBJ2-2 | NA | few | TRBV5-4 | CASSPQAARSTGELFF | TGTGCCAGCAGCCCCCAGGCAGCACGAAGCACCGGGGAGCTGTTTTTT
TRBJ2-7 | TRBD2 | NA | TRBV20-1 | CRTSGGYEQYF | TGCAGGACTAGCGGGGGCTACGAGCAGTACTTC
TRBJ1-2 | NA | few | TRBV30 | CAWSLGSGYGYTF | TGTGCCTGGAGTCTCGGGTCAGGATATGGCTACACCTTC
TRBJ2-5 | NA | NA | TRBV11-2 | CASGVTDGGGETQYF | TGTGCCAGCGGAGTTACGGACGGGGGTGGAGAGACCCAGTACTTC
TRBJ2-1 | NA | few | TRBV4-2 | CASSQDAGMVEQFF | TGTGCCAGCAGCCAAGACGCGGGCATGGTTGAGCAGTTCTTC
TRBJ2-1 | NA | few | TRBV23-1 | CASSQSNYKCYNEQFF | TGCGCCAGCAGTCAATCGAACTACAAGTGCTACAATGAGCAGTTCTTC
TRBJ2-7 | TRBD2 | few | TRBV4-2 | CASSHPSGTSGSREQYF | TGTGCCAGCAGCCACCCTTCCGGGACTAGCGGGTCGCGGGAGCAGTACTTC
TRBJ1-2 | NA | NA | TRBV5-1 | CASRSSGNHGYTF | TGCGCCAGCAGAAGTTCAGGGAACCATGGCTACACCTTC
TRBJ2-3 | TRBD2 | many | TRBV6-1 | CASTSGAADTQYF | TGTGCCAGCACCAGCGGGGCGGCAGATACGCAGTATTTT
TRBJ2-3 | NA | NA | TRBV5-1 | CASSLGATAITDTQYF | TGCGCCAGCAGCTTGGGGGCCACCGCTATCACAGATACGCAGTATTTT
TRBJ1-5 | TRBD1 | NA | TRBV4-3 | CASSPRTGSPQHF | TGCGCCAGCAGCCCCCGGACAGGATCGCCCCAGCATTTT
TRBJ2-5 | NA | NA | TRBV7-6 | CASSFLDSPRGQYF | TGTGCCAGCAGCTTTTTGGACTCCCCGAGAGGGCAGTACTTC
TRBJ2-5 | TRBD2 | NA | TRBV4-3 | CASSQKGTSGGETQYF | TGCGCCAGCAGCCAAAAGGGCACTAGCGGAGGGGAGACCCAGTACTTC
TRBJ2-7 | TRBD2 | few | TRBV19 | CASSIPGLAGEQYF | TGTGCCAGTAGTATACCGGGACTAGCGGGTGAGCAGTACTTC
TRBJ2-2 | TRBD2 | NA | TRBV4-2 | CASSQASGSSGELFF | TGTGCCAGCAGCCAAGCTAGCGGGAGTTCCGGGGAGCTGTTTTTT
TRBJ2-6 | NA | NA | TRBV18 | CASSREIPGANVLTF | TGTGCCAGCTCACGAGAGATTCCTGGGGCCAACGTCCTGACTTTC